The entry below describes one TCR beta chain. Germline CDR1 and CDR2: SNHLY and FYNNEI. CDR3 length: 17 residues. Trimming took off 6 bases at V and 0 bases at J, with 18 bases between the two ends. Original analysis: Amplification of reference gene primers provided the estimated nucleated cell counts. Libraries were prepared by immunoSEQ multiplex PCR; TCRdb keeps only in-frame clonotypes and omits some of them. V and J calls and clone size are those listed in that table; D and trimming were worked out from the DNA. The sample comprises 100,000 to 150,000 clones, about 89% of which are singletons, and roughly 4% rests with the top ten. These data are taken from a study of blood T cell repertoires in COVID-19. As for the study in general: The United States, Italy and Spain supplied acute and convalescent COVID-19 samples. Sample material is recorded as cDNA or gDNA derived from T cells, B-cell-depleted T cells, or PBMCs.

The sequence derives from a man aged 55 to 70 with COVID-19, enrolled during active disease. The sequencing input was peripheral blood. This sequence joins TRBV2 and TRBJ2-1; possibly TRBD2 for D (5 bases). The CDR3 sequence is CASRSAVGLSSYNEQFF. The CDR3 DNA follows: TGTGCCAGCAGGTCAGCGGTTGGGCTTAGCTCCTACAATGAGCAGTTCTTC. Variable domain in full (rest from reference TRBV2 and TRBJ2-1): EPEVTQTPSHQVTQMGQEVILRCVPISNHLYFYWYRQILGQKVEFLVSFYNNEISEKSEIFDDQFSVERPDGSNFTLKIRSTKLEDSAMYFCASRSAVGLSSYNEQFFGPGTRLTVL.